Each of the 23 T cell receptor beta chains below was sequenced from the same sample in a study of T cell responses to AZD1222 COVID-19 vaccine (dated by TCRdb to about 2021). The time point label on this specimen signifies: about 28 days (+/-7) after the second vaccine dose. Receptor amplification or capture employed the immunoSEQ multiplex PCR assay. TCRdb limited this immuneACCESS table to in-frame rearrangements with V and J called. A share of clones is missing; checked studies link under half to unresolved V genes, and the rest is unexplained. The table for this sample lists approximately 21,000 clones; 84% of them were counted only once. The ten largest clones take up approximately 16% of the sample. This specimen was peripheral blood, taken 28 days after the second AZD1222 dose. The receptors derive from an adult who received the AZD1222 COVID-19 vaccine.

J is TRBJ2-1 and V is TRBV19; 11 bases are shared with TRBD2. Germline V gene data show CDR1 as LNHDA and CDR2 as SQIVND (reference sequence). The CDR3 consists of 14 residues. J lost 10 bases, V lost 1 base, and 3 bases had no gene match. DNA of the CDR3: TGTGCCAGTAGTATAGGACTAGCGGGATCCGAGCAGTTCTTC. This encodes CASSIGLAGSEQFF.

J is TRBJ2-7 and V is TRBV6-5; D may be TRBD2 (5 bases). The CDR3 is 13 residues long. The ends were cut back, 7 bases at V and 2 bases at J, with 12 bases in the middle. CDR1 MNHEY and CDR2 SVGAGI come from the germline V gene. The CDR3 protein is CASTKDGTYEQYF. The CDR3 DNA is TGTGCCAGCACCAAGGACGGGACCTACGAGCAGTACTTC.

The chain uses TRBV2 and TRBJ2-5; possibly TRBD2 for D (5 bases). Germline V gene lookup returns CDR1 SNHLY and CDR2 FYNNEI. The CDR3 is 12 amino acids. V lost 3 bases and J 7 bases, leaving 9 bases between the germline ends. Here the CDR3 reads CASSDLGGTQYF. CDR3 DNA: TGTGCCAGCAGTGATTTAGGAGGGACCCAGTACTTC.

The chain has TRBV11-2 and TRBJ1-2, with D tentatively TRBD1 (5 bases). The CDR3 extends over 14 amino acids. Germline assignment: CDR1 SGHAT and CDR2 FQNNGV. The ends were cut back, 7 bases at V and 4 bases at J, with 16 bases in the middle. CDR3 in DNA: TGTGCCAGCACCATAGGGGCAGATCCCTATGGCTACACCTTC. This encodes CASTIGADPYGYTF. The full variable domain, with the rest looked up from reference TRBV11-2 and TRBJ1-2, is EAGVAQSPRYKIIEKRQSVAFWCNPISGHATLYWYQQILGQGPKLLIQFQNNGVVDDSQLPKDRFSAERLKGVDSTLKIQPAKLEDSAVYLCASTIGADPYGYTFGSGTRLTVV.

The rearrangement links TRBV5-1 to TRBJ2-7; TRBD1 agrees at 10 bases. Germline assignment: CDR1 SGHRS and CDR2 YFSETQ. The J segment lost 2 bases and the V segment lost 9 bases, leaving 8 bases of the junction unmatched. This CDR3 is built from 14 residues. CDR3 sequence: CATKTGQGAYEQYF. Here the CDR3 DNA reads TGCGCCACCAAAACAGGACAGGGGGCCTACGAGCAGTACTTC.

This clone was seen only once. The chain combines TRBV18 with TRBJ1-2, with D perhaps TRBD1 (5 bases). V was clipped by 2 bases and J by 9 bases, with 16 bases between them. CDR1 and CDR2 (germline): KGHSH, LQKENI. The CDR3 has 14 amino acids. CDR3 region: CASSPGAGPTSYTF. In DNA form, the CDR3 reads TGTGCCAGCTCACCAGGGGCCGGGCCAACGAGCTACACCTTC. Variable domain in full (rest from reference TRBV18 and TRBJ1-2): NAGVMQNPRHLVRRRGQEARLRCSPMKGHSHVYWYRQLPEEGLKFMVYLQKENIIDESGMPKERFSAEFPKEGPSILRIQQVVRGDSAAYFCASSPGAGPTSYTFGSGTRLTVV.

This clone appeared a single time. V and J are TRBV5-1 and TRBJ2-5; D unclear. The CDR3 extends over 14 amino acids. CDR1 SGHRS and CDR2 YFSETQ come from the germline V gene. V lost 1 base and J lost 2, with 9 bases in between. This CDR3 reads CASSLSQRQETQYF. The CDR3 nucleotides read TGCGCCAGCAGCTTGAGTCAGCGTCAAGAGACCCAGTACTTC.

J is TRBJ2-5 and V is TRBV4-3; 7 bases fit TRBD2. Looked up from germline, CDR1 is LGHNA and CDR2 is YSLEER. This CDR3 is 15 amino acids long. J was trimmed by 7 bases and V by 0 bases; bases with no gene match: 8. The CDR3 sequence: CASSQDVSGGGTQYF. CDR3 coding DNA: TGCGCCAGCAGCCAAGATGTATCGGGCGGGGGGACCCAGTACTTC.

The rearrangement joins TRBV14 to TRBJ1-1, with unresolved D. V was pared by 4 bases and J by 8 bases, with 11 bases between. This CDR3 has 12 amino acids. Germline CDR1 SGHDN, CDR2 FVKESK. This CDR3 is CASSLYLAEAFF. In DNA form, the CDR3 reads TGTGCCAGCAGCCTCTACCTCGCCGAAGCTTTCTTT.

The chain joins TRBV25-1 to TRBJ2-1; tentative D call: TRBD1 (5 bases). From germline, CDR1 is MGHDK and CDR2 SYGVNS. Trimming took off 3 bases at V and 7 bases at J, with 16 bases between the two ends. This CDR3 is built from 15 residues. The CDR3 DNA is TGTGCCAGCAGTGAGGCAGGGCGCAACCTAAATGAGCAGTTCTTC. This encodes CASSEAGRNLNEQFF.

The chain couples TRBV10-3 to TRBJ2-1; 8 nucleotides line up with TRBD2. CDR3 size: 14 residues. Germline CDR1 and CDR2: ENHRY and SYGVKD. V dropped 4 bases and J dropped 8; count of bases not matched to a gene: 7. CDR3 sequence (DNA): TGTGCCATCAGTGCGGGACTAGATGGCGATGAGCAGTTCTTC. This translates into CAISAGLDGDEQFF.

The genes are TRBV6-5 and TRBJ1-1; a possible D gene is TRBD1 (5 bases). V lost 1 base and J 2 bases, leaving 14 bases between the germline ends. Germline CDR1 reads MNHEY; CDR2 reads SVGAGI. CDR3 length: 16 residues. CDR3 in DNA: TGTGCCAGCAGTTACTTCTCAGGGACCCCCAACACTGAAGCTTTCTTT. This translates into CASSYFSGTPNTEAFF.

V is TRBV9 and J is TRBJ2-2; a weak D match, TRBD2 (6 bases). The CDR3 is 16 residues long. V lost 2 bases and J lost 1, with 12 bases in between. Looked up from germline, CDR1 is SGDLS and CDR2 is YYNGEE. CDR3 region: CASSVDFSGNTGELFF. Written as DNA, the CDR3 is TGTGCCAGCAGCGTTGACTTTAGCGGGAACACCGGGGAGCTGTTTTTT.

The chain combines TRBV30 with TRBJ2-7; maybe TRBD1 (6 bases). V was clipped by 5 bases and J by 6 bases, with 17 bases between them. This CDR3 is built from 13 residues. Germline CDR1 is GTSNPN and CDR2 is SVGIG (reference sequence). CDR3 region: CAWSGRRRGEQYF. The CDR3 coding sequence is TGTGCCTGGTCCGGACGTCGCAGGGGCGAGCAGTACTTC.

This clone was counted once. The genes are TRBV10-3 and TRBJ2-5, with a possible D match to TRBD2 (5 bases). V lost 10 bases to trimming and J lost 1 base, with 22 bases between them. CDR3 size: 16 residues. Germline lookup yields CDR1 ENHRY and CDR2 SYGVKD. Here the CDR3 DNA reads TGTGCCACCCGGAGGAGTGTTCTAAGGAGCCAAGAGACCCAGTACTTC. This sequence encodes CATRRSVLRSQETQYF.

The chain carries TRBV5-1 and TRBJ1-3; D is ambiguous. Trimming left V 0 bases short and J 0 bases short, with 7 bases between. The germline CDR1 and CDR2 sequences are SGHRS and YFSETQ. The CDR3 extends over 15 amino acids. CDR3 DNA: TGCGCCAGCAGCTTGGACCCCGGCTCTGGAAACACCATATATTTT. Its protein is CASSLDPGSGNTIYF.

The chain recombines TRBV5-1 with TRBJ2-7, with a possible D match to TRBD1 (6 bases). CDR1 and CDR2 (germline): SGHRS, YFSETQ. The CDR3 is made up of 15 amino acids. V lost 4 bases and J lost 4, with 18 bases in between. The chain's CDR3 is CASSPRGTALYEQYF. The CDR3 DNA reads TGCGCCAGCAGCCCGAGGGGGACGGCACTATACGAGCAGTACTTC.

The chain employs TRBV11-3 and TRBJ2-3; no clear D. CDR3 length equals 14 residues. CDR1 and CDR2 (germline): SGHNT, YENEEA. The ends were cut back, 3 bases at V and 2 bases at J, with 9 bases in the middle. DNA of the CDR3: TGTGCCAGCAGCTTCGGCCGGCACACAGATACGCAGTATTTT. This translates into CASSFGRHTDTQYF.

The J gene is TRBJ1-1, the V gene TRBV27; D perhaps matches TRBD1 (6 bases). V lost 5 bases to trimming and J lost 1 base, with 17 bases between them. Germline V gene sequence: CDR1 MNHEY, CDR2 SMNVEV (reference sequence). The CDR3 contains 16 residues. The CDR3 nucleotides are TGTGCCAGCAGTCTTACCCTTCAGGGACAGAACACTGAAGCTTTCTTT. Its protein product is CASSLTLQGQNTEAFF.

This chain uses TRBV30 with TRBJ2-1, with D possibly matching TRBD2 (5 bases). The germline V gene has CDR1 GTSNPN and CDR2 SVGIG (reference sequence). V lost 3 bases and J lost 6, with 9 bases in between. CDR3 length: 12 residues. The DNA of the CDR3 is TGTGCCTGGAGCGCCCGGGGCAATGAGCAGTTCTTC. Protein: CAWSARGNEQFF.

This rearrangement joins TRBV7-6 to TRBJ2-3, with 9 bases aligning to TRBD2. V gave up 0 bases and J gave up 3 bases; unmatched junction bases: 4. This CDR3 is 16 amino acids long. Germline V lookup: CDR1 SGHVS, CDR2 FNYEAQ. The CDR3 here is CASSLASGSRTDTQYF. In DNA form, the CDR3 reads TGTGCCAGCAGCTTAGCTAGCGGGAGCAGGACAGATACGCAGTATTTT.

The chain is built from TRBV5-1 and TRBJ2-7, with 8 positions matching TRBD1. V dropped 5 bases and J dropped 5; count of bases not matched to a gene: 6. Germline loops: CDR1 SGHRS, CDR2 YFSETQ. There are 13 residues in the CDR3. CDR3: CASRPDRGNEQYF. The CDR3 region has the DNA TGCGCCAGCAGACCCGACAGGGGAAACGAGCAGTACTTC.

This clone was observed a handful of times. This chain uses TRBV6-1 with TRBJ1-2, with D unclear. CDR1 and CDR2 (germline): MNHNS, SASEGT. The ends were cut back, 0 bases at V and 1 base at J, with 6 bases in the middle. The CDR3 runs to 14 residues. CDR3 sequence: CASSEAYGNYGYTF. Written as DNA, the CDR3 is TGTGCCAGCAGTGAAGCGTATGGTAACTATGGCTACACCTTC.